What follows are 13 T cell receptor beta chains derived from one specimen sequenced in a study of T cell clones after liver transplantation. Only in-frame clones appear in the TCRdb table, and some are missing; sequencing was by immunoSEQ multiplex PCR. The sample includes about 75,000 clones, over 85% of them seen just once. Sequencing was performed on CD4+ T cells from blood, taken before liver transplant. The receptors derive from a human donor who received a liver transplant.

The rearrangement links TRBV9 to TRBJ2-2; TRBD1 might be the D (5 bases). The CDR3 loop spans 17 amino acids. Trimming left V 3 bases short and J 4 bases short, with 19 bases between. Germline V gene lookup returns CDR1 SGDLS and CDR2 YYNGEE. The CDR3 loop is CASSALSGFLSTGELFF. DNA for the CDR3: TGTGCCAGCAGCGCACTCTCAGGGTTTCTGAGCACCGGGGAGCTGTTTTTT. The variable domain in full, completed from reference TRBV9 and TRBJ2-2, reads DSGVTQTPKHLITATGQRVTLRCSPRSGDLSVYWYQQSLDQGLQFLIQYYNGEERAKGNILERFSAQQFPDLHSELNLSSLELGDSALYFCASSALSGFLSTGELFFGEGSRLTVL.

The V gene is TRBV28, the J gene TRBJ2-7, with D possibly TRBD1 on 6 matching bases. The CDR3 loop spans 13 amino acids. V lost 6 bases and J lost 3, with 12 bases in between. CDR1 MDHEN and CDR2 SYDVKM come from the germline V gene. The CDR3 sequence: CASSHGQLYEQYF. DNA of the CDR3: TGTGCCAGCAGCCACGGACAGCTCTACGAGCAGTACTTC.

In DNA form, the CDR3 reads TGCGCCAGCAGCGCTCGGCCAATCGGGGACACTGAAGCTTTCTTT. It yields the protein CASSARPIGDTEAFF. The V gene is TRBV5-1, the J gene TRBJ1-1; D is undetermined. This CDR3 is built from 15 residues. The germline V gene has CDR1 SGHRS and CDR2 YFSETQ. V gave up 4 bases and J gave up 3 bases, with 16 bases separating them. Full variable domain (remainder filled in from reference TRBV5-1 and TRBJ1-1): KAGVTQTPRYLIKTRGQQVTLSCSPISGHRSVSWYQQTPGQGLQFLFEYFSETQRNKGNFPGRFSGRQFSNSRSEMNVSTLELGDSALYLCASSARPIGDTEAFFGQGTRLTVV.

A single count supports this clone. The chain carries TRBV18 and TRBJ2-1, with 10 bases matching TRBD2. The V segment lost 3 bases and the J segment 5 bases; nucleotides outside the gene matches: 4. CDR3 length: 15 amino acids. Germline V CDR1 and CDR2: KGHSH, LQKENI. This CDR3 is CASSPLAGDHNEQFF. The CDR3 nucleotides are TGTGCCAGCTCACCTCTAGCGGGAGACCACAATGAGCAGTTCTTC.

This clone was observed a few times. V gene TRBV12-1 combines with J gene TRBJ2-6. TRBV12-1 is noted as a pseudogene. There are 15 residues in the CDR3. In nucleotides, the CDR3 is TGTGCCAGCGGACCGACATTCTCTGGGGCCAACGTCCTGACTTTC. Its translation: CASGPTFSGANVLTF.

This chain uses TRBV5-1 with TRBJ2-1; 9 positions agree with TRBD2. Losses at the gene ends were 9 bases for V and 7 bases for J; bases not matched to a gene: 11. Germline values: CDR1 SGHRS, CDR2 YFSETQ. This CDR3 is built from 14 residues. The CDR3 DNA reads TGCGCCACCCCTGGTAGCGGGAGTGGAAATGAGCAGTTCTTC. This codes for CATPGSGSGNEQFF.

This clone has more than one count but fewer than ten. This chain joins TRBV7-9 and TRBJ2-7; possibly TRBD1 or TRBD2 for D (5 bases each). The CDR3 has 15 amino acids. The V gene's germline CDR1 is SEHNR and CDR2 FQNEAQ (reference sequence). Trimming pared 0 bases from V and 3 bases from J, leaving 12 bases between. The CDR3 spells CASSLARDGDYEQYF. Written as DNA, the CDR3 is TGTGCCAGCAGCTTAGCCCGGGACGGGGACTACGAGCAGTACTTC.

The genes are TRBV6-5 and TRBJ2-7, with 7 positions matching TRBD2. CDR1 and CDR2 (germline): MNHEY, SVGAGI. CDR3 length: 13 residues. J lost 4 bases, V lost 7 bases, and 7 bases had no gene match. As DNA, the CDR3 is TGTGCCAGCATGCGGAAAGCGGGGTACGAGCAGTACTTC. This codes for CASMRKAGYEQYF.

This chain links TRBV6-5 with TRBJ2-1; D is undetermined. The V gene's germline CDR1 is MNHEY and CDR2 SVGAGI. Trimming took 0 bases from V and 5 from J, leaving 8 bases between them. This CDR3 is 14 amino acids long. CDR3 protein: CASSYSTFNNEQFF. CDR3 in DNA: TGTGCCAGCAGTTACTCGACCTTTAACAATGAGCAGTTCTTC.

The chain employs TRBV2 and TRBJ1-4, with 10 positions matching TRBD1. The CDR3 covers 14 residues. Germline V gives CDR1 SNHLY, CDR2 FYNNEI. After removal of 5 bases from V and 8 bases from J, the junction contained 5 bases not matched to a gene. The CDR3 DNA sequence: TGTGCCAGCAGTCTCCGACAGGGGGCGGAAAAACTGTTTTTT. It codes for CASSLRQGAEKLFF. Full variable domain (rest looked up from reference TRBV2 and TRBJ1-4): EPEVTQTPSHQVTQMGQEVILRCVPISNHLYFYWYRQILGQKVEFLVSFYNNEISEKSEIFDDQFSVERPDGSNFTLKIRSTKLEDSAMYFCASSLRQGAEKLFFGSGTQLSVL.

The J gene is TRBJ2-1, the V gene TRBV19; 13 bases are shared with TRBD2. CDR3 length: 15 amino acids. Germline loops: CDR1 LNHDA, CDR2 SQIVND (reference sequence). V dropped 5 bases and J dropped 8; count of bases not matched to a gene: 6. CDR3 nucleotide sequence: TGTGCCAGTAGTCTTAGACTAGCGGGAGGATATGAGCAGTTCTTC. Amino acids: CASSLRLAGGYEQFF.

The J gene is TRBJ2-7, the V gene TRBV7-8; D remains ambiguous. The germline V gene has CDR1 SGHVS and CDR2 FQNEAQ. V was clipped by 5 bases and J by 5 bases, with 10 bases between them. This CDR3 has 12 residues. CDR3 loop: CASSPSPHEQYF. The CDR3 coding sequence is TGTGCCAGCAGCCCCTCACCCCACGAGCAGTACTTC.

The chain has TRBV7-8 and TRBJ1-4, with 9 bases aligning to TRBD1. Looked up from germline, CDR1 is SGHVS and CDR2 is FQNEAQ. This CDR3 has 14 residues. Germline trimming cut 5 bases from V and 6 bases from J; bases unmatched to any gene: 4. The CDR3 spells CASSRRDRDEKLFF. The CDR3 DNA reads as TGTGCCAGCAGCCGCCGGGACAGGGATGAAAAACTGTTTTTT.